Listed here are 15 T cell receptor beta chains from one sample, sequenced in a study of T cell repertoires in cytomegalovirus infection. Their cognate antigens are unknown. TCRdb called the reads again in MiXCR, with one record for every CDR3 protein. The sample carries around 360,000 distinct CDR3 sequences, approximately 30% recorded once. Sequencing was performed on cultured PBMCs, taken from culture after CMV antigen stimulation. The receptors were sampled from a human donor in good health (CMV status not recorded). Some clones in this sample may be carry-over from other donors' samples.

The chain recombines TRBV6-2 or TRBV6-3 with TRBJ2-7; D might be TRBD1 (5 bases). The CDR3 covers 14 residues. CDR1 and CDR2 from the germline V gene are MNHEY and SVGEGT. V lost 6 bases and J 1 base, leaving 13 bases between the germline ends. CDR3 DNA: TGTGCCAGCAGCGGCCAGGGCCGTTCCTACGAGCAGTACGTC. It yields the protein CASSGQGRSYEQYV.

This clonotype was found many times. The chain links TRBV7-8 to TRBJ1-5; D remains ambiguous. V dropped 1 base and J dropped 4 bases, with 14 bases sitting between them. Germline lookup yields CDR1 SGHVS and CDR2 FQNEAQ. The CDR3 totals 16 residues. In DNA, the CDR3 is TGTGCCAGCAGCTTAGAACGTGGGGTTGGAAATCAGCCCCAGCATTTT. Its protein product is CASSLERGVGNQPQHF.

This chain connects TRBV6-6 to TRBJ1-1; D remains unclear. The V end lost 0 bases, the J end lost 0 bases, and 8 bases lay between the germline ends. In germline, CDR1 is MNHNY, CDR2 SVGAGI (reference sequence). This CDR3 has 15 residues. The CDR3 is CASSYSPAVNTEAFF. CDR3 coding DNA: TGTGCCAGCAGTTACTCCCCGGCTGTGAACACTGAAGCTTTCTTT.

This clonotype appeared a few times. The CDR3 here is CASSYGAGSIRDTQYF. The CDR3 nucleotides are TGTGCCAGCAGTTACGGAGCAGGGAGTATAAGGGATACGCAGTATTTT. The gene calls are TRBV6-2 or TRBV6-3 and TRBJ2-3; D assignment may be TRBD1 or TRBD2 (5 bases each). Germline CDR1 is MNHEY and CDR2 is SVGEGT. The CDR3 extends over 16 amino acids. With 2 bases removed from V and 6 bases from J, the gap between germline ends came to 18 bases.

The rearrangement links TRBV6-4 to TRBJ2-3; D possibly corresponds to TRBD1 (6 bases). V shed 3 bases and J shed 2 bases, with 9 bases lying between them. The CDR3 has 14 residues. The germline gives CDR1 MRHNA, CDR2 SNTAGT. The CDR3 loop is CASSEGTTTDTQYF. CDR3 bases: TGTGCCAGCAGTGAAGGGACAACCACAGATACGCAGTATTTT.

The chain uses TRBV7-2 and TRBJ1-1; TRBD1 matches 7 bases. This CDR3 has 14 amino acids. The germline gives CDR1 SGHTA, CDR2 FQGNSA. V lost 3 bases to trimming and J lost 7 bases; unmatched junction nucleotides: 8. CDR3 in amino acids: CASSLTGFWNEAFF. CDR3 sequence (DNA): TGTGCCAGCAGCTTGACAGGGTTTTGGAATGAAGCTTTCTTT. The whole variable domain, remainder taken from reference TRBV7-2 and TRBJ1-1, is GAGVSQSPSNKVTEKGKDVELRCDPISGHTALYWYRQSLGQGLEFLIYFQGNSAPDKSGLPSDRFSAERTGGSVSTLTIQRTQQEDSAVYLCASSLTGFWNEAFFGQGTRLTVV.

The chain combines TRBV24-1 with TRBJ2-2, with TRBD2 identical over 15 bases. CDR1 is KGHDR and CDR2 is SFDVKD in the germline V gene. Losses at the gene ends were 5 bases for V and 7 bases for J; bases not matched to a gene: 7. The CDR3 has 17 amino acids. The CDR3: CATSALGLAGGLGELFF. CDR3 in DNA: TGTGCCACCAGTGCCCTCGGACTAGCGGGAGGGCTCGGGGAGCTGTTTTTT.

This clonotype was seen at least ten times. The J gene is TRBJ2-5, the V gene TRBV7-2; the match to TRBD2 covers 12 bases. Germline V gene data show CDR1 as SGHTA and CDR2 as FQGNSA. CDR3 length: 18 residues. V was pared by 2 bases and J by 3 bases, with 10 bases of the junction left unmatched. The CDR3 protein is CASSLPRETSGGKETQYF. CDR3 sequence (DNA): TGTGCCAGCAGCTTACCACGGGAGACTAGCGGGGGAAAAGAGACCCAGTACTTC.

The chain carries TRBV20-1 and TRBJ1-2, with D tentatively TRBD1 (6 bases). There are 15 residues in the CDR3. Between the trimmed V and J ends, which lost 5 bases and 2 bases, there was a span of 18 bases. Germline CDR1 and CDR2: DFQATT and SNEGSKA (reference sequence). In DNA, the CDR3 is TGCAGTGCTTCAGGAGTGCTAGGGGGAAACTATGGCTACACCTTC. Its protein is CSASGVLGGNYGYTF.

The rearrangement joins TRBV7-9 to TRBJ2-3; D may be TRBD1 (5 bases). The CDR3 extends over 16 amino acids. Germline CDR1 reads SEHNR; CDR2 reads FQNEAQ (reference sequence). Trimming stripped 1 base from V and 3 bases from J, with 14 bases between. Written as DNA, the CDR3 is TGTGCCAGCAGCTTAGAAGCAGGGTTACAGACAGATACGCAGTATTTT. This gives the protein CASSLEAGLQTDTQYF.

The V gene is TRBV7-9, the J gene TRBJ2-1; D possibly uses TRBD1 or TRBD2 (6 bases each). V dropped 4 bases and J dropped 0 bases, with 13 bases sitting between them. The CDR3 loop spans 16 amino acids. Germline V gene data show CDR1 as SEHNR and CDR2 as FQNEAQ (reference sequence). CDR3 in DNA: TGTGCCAGCAGCTCGGGGGTGGGGGCCTCCTACAATGAGCAGTTCTTC. Translation gives CASSSGVGASYNEQFF.

This clonotype was seen a few times. DNA for the CDR3: TGTGCCAGCAGCTTAGGGACAGGAGCAACGCAGTATTTT. It codes for CASSLGTGATQYF. The V call is TRBV11-2, the J call TRBJ2-3, with TRBD1 matching 7 bases. The CDR3 runs to 13 residues. The J segment lost 9 bases and the V segment lost 1 base, leaving 4 bases of the junction unmatched. Looked up from germline, CDR1 is SGHAT and CDR2 is FQNNGV.

This clonotype was detected a few times. This CDR3 reads CASSPLTGQLNYGYTF. CDR3 in DNA: TGTGCCAGCAGTCCCCTAACAGGGCAGCTGAACTATGGCTACACCTTC. This chain links TRBV6-2 or TRBV6-3 with TRBJ1-2, with D possibly TRBD1 on 6 matching bases. V gave up 5 bases and J gave up 2 bases, with 18 bases separating them. The CDR3 extends over 16 amino acids. Germline assignment: CDR1 MNHEY and CDR2 SVGEGT.

This clonotype was recorded a few times. The V gene is TRBV5-3, the J gene TRBJ2-1; 9 bases fit TRBD2. TRBV5-3 is reported as an ORF; its role is uncertain. V trimming: 8 bases; J trimming: 4 bases; junction bases outside the gene matches: 16. This CDR3 contains 17 residues. The CDR3 is CASSLGALAGRYNEQFF. The CDR3 nucleotides are TGTGCCAGCAGCCTCGGGGCCCTAGCGGGAAGGTACAATGAGCAGTTCTTC.

This clonotype was detected a few times. The chain employs TRBV19 and TRBJ1-1; 12 nucleotides line up with TRBD1. The length of the CDR3 is 15 residues. V was pared by 4 bases and J by 7 bases, with 7 bases of the junction left unmatched. Per germline, CDR1 LNHDA and CDR2 SQIVND (reference sequence). The CDR3 bases are TGTGCCAGTAGTACAGCCGGGACAGGGGGCGTTGAAGCTTTCTTT. It is translated as CASSTAGTGGVEAFF.